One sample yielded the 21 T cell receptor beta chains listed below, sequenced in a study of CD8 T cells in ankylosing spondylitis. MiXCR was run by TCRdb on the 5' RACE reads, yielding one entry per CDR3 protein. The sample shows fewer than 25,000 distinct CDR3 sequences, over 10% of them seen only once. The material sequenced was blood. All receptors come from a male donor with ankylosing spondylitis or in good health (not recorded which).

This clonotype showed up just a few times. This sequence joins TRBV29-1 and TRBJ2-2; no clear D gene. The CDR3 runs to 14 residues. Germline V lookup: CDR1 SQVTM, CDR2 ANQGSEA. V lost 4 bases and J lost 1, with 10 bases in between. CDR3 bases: TGCAGCGTTGCTGTTCGAGGGAACACCGGGGAGCTGTTTTTT. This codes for CSVAVRGNTGELFF.

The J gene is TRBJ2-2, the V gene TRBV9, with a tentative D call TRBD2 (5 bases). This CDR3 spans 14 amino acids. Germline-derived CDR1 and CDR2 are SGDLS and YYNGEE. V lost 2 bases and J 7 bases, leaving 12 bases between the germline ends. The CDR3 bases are TGTGCCAGCAGCGTTGGACTCCTTGACGGGGAGCTGTTTTTT. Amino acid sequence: CASSVGLLDGELFF.

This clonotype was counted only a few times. The CDR3 loop is CASSRSTSGGIDTQYF. Here the CDR3 DNA reads TGCGCCAGCAGCAGATCAACTAGCGGGGGCATAGATACGCAGTATTTT. The chain joins TRBV5-1 to TRBJ2-3; 11 bases are shared with TRBD2. Germline V lookup: CDR1 SGHRS, CDR2 YFSETQ. The trim removed 4 bases at V and 5 bases at J, leaving 9 bases unmatched. This CDR3 is 16 amino acids long.

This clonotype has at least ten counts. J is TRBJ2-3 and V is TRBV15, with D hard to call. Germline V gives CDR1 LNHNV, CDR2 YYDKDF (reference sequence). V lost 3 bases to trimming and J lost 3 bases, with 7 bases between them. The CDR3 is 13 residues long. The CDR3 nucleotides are TGTGCCACCAGCAGCGGATTAACAGATACGCAGTATTTT. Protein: CATSSGLTDTQYF.

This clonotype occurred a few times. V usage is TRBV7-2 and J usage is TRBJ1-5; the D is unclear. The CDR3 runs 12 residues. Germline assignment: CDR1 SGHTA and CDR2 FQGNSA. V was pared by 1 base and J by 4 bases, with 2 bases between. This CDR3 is CASSLDNQPQHF. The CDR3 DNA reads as TGTGCCAGCAGCTTAGATAATCAGCCCCAGCATTTT.

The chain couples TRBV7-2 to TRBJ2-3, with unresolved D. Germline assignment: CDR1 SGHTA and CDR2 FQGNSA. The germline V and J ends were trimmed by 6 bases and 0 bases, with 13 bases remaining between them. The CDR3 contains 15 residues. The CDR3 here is CASRQRWESTDTQYF. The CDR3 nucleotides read TGTGCCAGCAGACAACGGTGGGAAAGCACAGATACGCAGTATTTT. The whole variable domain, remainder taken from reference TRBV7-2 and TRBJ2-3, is GAGVSQSPSNKVTEKGKDVELRCDPISGHTALYWYRQSLGQGLEFLIYFQGNSAPDKSGLPSDRFSAERTGGSVSTLTIQRTQQEDSAVYLCASRQRWESTDTQYFGPGTRLTVL.

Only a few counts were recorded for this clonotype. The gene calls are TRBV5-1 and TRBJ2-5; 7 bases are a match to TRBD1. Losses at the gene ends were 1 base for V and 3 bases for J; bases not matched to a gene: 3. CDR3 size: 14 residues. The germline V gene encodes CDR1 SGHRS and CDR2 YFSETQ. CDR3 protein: CASSLYRGEETQYF. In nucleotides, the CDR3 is TGCGCCAGCAGCTTGTACAGGGGTGAAGAGACCCAGTACTTC.

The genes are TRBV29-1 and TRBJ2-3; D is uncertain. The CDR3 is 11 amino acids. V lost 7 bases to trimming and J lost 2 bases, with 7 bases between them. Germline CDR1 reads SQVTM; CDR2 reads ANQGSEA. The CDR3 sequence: CSEGTTDTQYF. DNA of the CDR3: TGCAGCGAAGGCACCACAGATACGCAGTATTTT.

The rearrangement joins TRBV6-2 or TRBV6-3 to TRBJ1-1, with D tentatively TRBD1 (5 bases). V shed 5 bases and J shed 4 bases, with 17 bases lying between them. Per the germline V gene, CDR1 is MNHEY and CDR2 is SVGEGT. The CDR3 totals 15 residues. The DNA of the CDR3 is TGTGCCAGCAGTACGACAGCCCCTGTGATCACTGAAGCTTTCTTT. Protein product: CASSTTAPVITEAFF.

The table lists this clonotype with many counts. The CDR3 reads CSVADTLDYGYTF. The CDR3 DNA reads as TGCAGCGTTGCCGACACACTGGACTATGGCTACACCTTC. The chain has TRBV29-1 and TRBJ1-2, with D hard to call. CDR1 SQVTM and CDR2 ANQGSEA come from the germline V gene. CDR3 length: 13 amino acids. The germline V and J ends were trimmed by 4 bases and 3 bases, with 12 bases remaining between them.

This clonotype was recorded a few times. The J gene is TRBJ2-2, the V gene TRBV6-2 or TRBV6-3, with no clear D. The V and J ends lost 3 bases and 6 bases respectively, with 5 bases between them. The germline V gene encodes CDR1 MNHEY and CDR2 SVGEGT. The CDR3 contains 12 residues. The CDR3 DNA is TGTGCCAGCAGTTATGCTGCCGGGGAGCTGTTTTTT. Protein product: CASSYAAGELFF.

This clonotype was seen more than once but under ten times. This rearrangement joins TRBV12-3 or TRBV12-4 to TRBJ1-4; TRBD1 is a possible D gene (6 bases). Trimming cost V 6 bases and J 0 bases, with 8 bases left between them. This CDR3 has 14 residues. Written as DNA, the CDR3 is TGTGCCAGCAGGGACAGTGCAACTAATGAAAAACTGTTTTTT. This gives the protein CASRDSATNEKLFF.

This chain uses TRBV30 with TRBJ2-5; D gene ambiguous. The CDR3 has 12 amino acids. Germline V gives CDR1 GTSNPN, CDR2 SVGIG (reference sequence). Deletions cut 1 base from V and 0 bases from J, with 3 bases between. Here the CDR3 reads CAWSDNQETQYF. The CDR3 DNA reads TGTGCCTGGAGTGACAACCAAGAGACCCAGTACTTC.

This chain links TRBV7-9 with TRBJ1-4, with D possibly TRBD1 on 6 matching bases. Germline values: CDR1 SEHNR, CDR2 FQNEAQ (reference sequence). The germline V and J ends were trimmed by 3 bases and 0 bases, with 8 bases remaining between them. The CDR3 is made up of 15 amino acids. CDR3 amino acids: CASSFTGSTNEKLFF. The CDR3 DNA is TGTGCCAGCAGCTTCACAGGGTCAACTAATGAAAAACTGTTTTTT.

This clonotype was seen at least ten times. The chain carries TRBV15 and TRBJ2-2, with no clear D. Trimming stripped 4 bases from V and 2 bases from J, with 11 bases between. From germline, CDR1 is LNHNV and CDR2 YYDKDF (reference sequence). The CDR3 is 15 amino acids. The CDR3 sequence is CATSIDNSNTGELFF. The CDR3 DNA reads TGTGCCACCAGCATTGACAATTCCAACACCGGGGAGCTGTTTTTT.

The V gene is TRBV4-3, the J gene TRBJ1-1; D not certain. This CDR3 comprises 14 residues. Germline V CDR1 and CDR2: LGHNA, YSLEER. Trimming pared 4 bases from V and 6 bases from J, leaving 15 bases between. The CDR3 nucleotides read TGCGCCAGCAGCCCCAGACGAGTATATCCTGAAGCTTTCTTT. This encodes CASSPRRVYPEAFF.

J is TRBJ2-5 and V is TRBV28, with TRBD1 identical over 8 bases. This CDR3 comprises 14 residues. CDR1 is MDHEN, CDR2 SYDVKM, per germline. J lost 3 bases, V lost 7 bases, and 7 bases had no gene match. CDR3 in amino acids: CASTRQGRKETQYF. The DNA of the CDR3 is TGTGCCAGCACCCGACAGGGGAGGAAAGAGACCCAGTACTTC.

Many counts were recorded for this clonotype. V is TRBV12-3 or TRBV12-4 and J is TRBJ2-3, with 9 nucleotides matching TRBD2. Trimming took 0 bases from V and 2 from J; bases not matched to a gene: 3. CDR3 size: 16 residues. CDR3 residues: CASSLALAGNTDTQYF. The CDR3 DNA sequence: TGTGCCAGCAGTTTAGCGCTAGCGGGGAACACAGATACGCAGTATTTT.

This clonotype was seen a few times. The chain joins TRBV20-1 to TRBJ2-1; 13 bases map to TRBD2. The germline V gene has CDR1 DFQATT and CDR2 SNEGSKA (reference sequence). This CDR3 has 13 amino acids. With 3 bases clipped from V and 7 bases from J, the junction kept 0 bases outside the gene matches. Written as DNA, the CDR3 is TGCAGTGCTAGGGGACTAGCGGGGAATGAGCAGTTCTTC. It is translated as CSARGLAGNEQFF.

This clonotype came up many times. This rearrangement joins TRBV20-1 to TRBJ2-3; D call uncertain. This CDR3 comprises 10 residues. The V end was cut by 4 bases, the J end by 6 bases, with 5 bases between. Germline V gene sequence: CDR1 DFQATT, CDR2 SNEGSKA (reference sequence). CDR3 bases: TGCAGTGCTACGGGCGATACGCAGTATTTT. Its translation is CSATGDTQYF.

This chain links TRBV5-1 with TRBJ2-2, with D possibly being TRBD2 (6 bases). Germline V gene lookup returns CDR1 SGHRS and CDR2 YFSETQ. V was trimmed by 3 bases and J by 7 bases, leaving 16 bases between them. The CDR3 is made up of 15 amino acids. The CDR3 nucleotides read TGCGCCAGCAGCTCTAGCGTGGTGGGACGCGGGGAGCTGTTTTTT. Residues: CASSSSVVGRGELFF.